These T cell receptor beta chains were read from a single sample in a study of shared clonotypes between healthy human individuals. Generated by immunoSEQ multiplex PCR, the TCRdb table keeps only in-frame clones and is missing some. The data contain approximately 810,000 clones, roughly 92% of them singletons. Sequencing was carried out using naive CD8+ T cells sorted from blood. Receptors originate from a man aged 25 to 40 in good health. CDR3s include the opening cysteine and the closing phenylalanine or tryptophan. Each record gives: V gene, D gene, CDR3 protein. A D gene is named only where the DNA matches it firmly.

>TRBV7-9|NA
CASSLATGGYTF
>TRBV11-2|NA
CASSFFRAKPQETQYF
>TRBV4-3|NA
CASSQVSGYGYTF
>TRBV7-9|NA
CASRSPGGRGGNNEQFF
>TRBV11-2|NA
CASSGGAFMNTEAFF
>TRBV10-3|TRBD1
CAISEEGASYNEQFF
>TRBV29-1|NA
CSVLFDSGSGANVLTF
>TRBV6-5|NA
CASSHGTEVMYEQYF
>TRBV15|TRBD2
CATSREAGASDNEQFF
>TRBV7-7|NA
CASSPGPTYEQYF
>TRBV10-1|NA
CASSAAVGEKLFF
>TRBV7-9|TRBD2
CASRRLAGVTDTQYF
>TRBV7-9|NA
CASSLGGKYEQYF
>TRBV9|TRBD1
CASSATGRNTEAFF
>TRBV5-5|NA
CASSLRFSVNYGYTF
>TRBV7-9|TRBD1
CASDPRDRYTGELFF
>TRBV14|NA
CASSQVGGRFSGANVLTF
>TRBV28|TRBD1
CASSLQGWTGEETQYF
>TRBV28|NA
CASSSGNKETQYF
>TRBV6-1|TRBD2
CASSLPAGASDEQYF
>TRBV5-1|NA
CASSLEQGSTDTQYF
>TRBV27|NA
CASSKDLPGVFNEQFF
>TRBV29-1|NA
CSVEGAGTEAFF
>TRBV2|TRBD2
CASSDISLREDSYNEQFF
>TRBV6-1|NA
CASLSQGWTSYEQYF
>TRBV27|NA
CASSLATLSYNEQFF
>TRBV30|NA
CAWSPRFDEAFF
>TRBV6-5|NA
CASSYIQGGSYNEQFF
>TRBV10-2|NA
CASSEFGELFF
>TRBV5-5|TRBD1
CASSFLPGQGVYEQYF
>TRBV4-3|TRBD1
CASSQGLTGGNEQFF
>TRBV10-2|NA
CASSTRGYEQYF
>TRBV7-2|TRBD1
CASSFPGQGWETQYF
>TRBV6-5|NA
CASSPTGGGAGELFF
>TRBV13|NA
CASSFFRGPYEQYF
>TRBV9|TRBD1
CASSGRDRAVYGYTF
>TRBV2|TRBD1
CAIQQPGRDRAPLNTEAFF
>TRBV13|NA
CASSLASGQETQYF
>TRBV5-4|NA
CASSPRLVNLQETQYF
>TRBV5-4|TRBD1
CASSFRGQGAEQYF
>TRBV13|TRBD2
CASSPERGIQETQYF
>TRBV5-1|NA
CASSPGWSQESNEQFF
>TRBV11-2|TRBD1
CASSPRDRGPETQYF
>TRBV27|NA
CASSLGQGHPYEQYF
>TRBV18|TRBD1
CASSPPGTVLYGYTF
>TRBV29-1|NA
CSVGVSSANYGYTF
>TRBV5-4|NA
CASSLESGIGYNEQFF
>TRBV27|TRBD1
CASSPGTANEKLFF